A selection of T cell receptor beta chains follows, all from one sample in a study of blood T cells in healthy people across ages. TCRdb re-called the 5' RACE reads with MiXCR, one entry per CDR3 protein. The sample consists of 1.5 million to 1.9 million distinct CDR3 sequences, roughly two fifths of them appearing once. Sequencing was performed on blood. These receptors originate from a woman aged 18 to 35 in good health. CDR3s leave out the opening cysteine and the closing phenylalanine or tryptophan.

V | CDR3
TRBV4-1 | ASSPTHGDNTEAF
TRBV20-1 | SAKTGWETQY
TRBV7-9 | ASSSRGGYSPLH
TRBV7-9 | ASSQWDRAYEQY
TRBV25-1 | ASSEDGGGYGYT
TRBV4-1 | ASSQAWGNYGYT
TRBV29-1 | SVRTGVNEQF
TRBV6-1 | ASSDLGYETQY
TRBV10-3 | AISGSGGSRNEQY
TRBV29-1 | SVEDRGGGYT
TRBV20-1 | SARASGGSSHNEQF
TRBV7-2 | ASSLTVMGAKNIQY
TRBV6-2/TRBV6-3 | ASSFHPGQGYT
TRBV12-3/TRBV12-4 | ASSLAPGLAVNQETQF
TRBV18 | ASSLQGQNPPLH
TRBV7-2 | ASSRDRSSAF
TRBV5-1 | ASSLGDLAGQPQH
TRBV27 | ASSPNALGEQYNEQY
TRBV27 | ASNLYGADRANTGELF
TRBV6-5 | ASIGRAGSTDTQY
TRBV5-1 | ASSWESHNEQF
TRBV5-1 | ASSLDPPGGATLLDNEQY
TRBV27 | ASSFRQTPNTGELF